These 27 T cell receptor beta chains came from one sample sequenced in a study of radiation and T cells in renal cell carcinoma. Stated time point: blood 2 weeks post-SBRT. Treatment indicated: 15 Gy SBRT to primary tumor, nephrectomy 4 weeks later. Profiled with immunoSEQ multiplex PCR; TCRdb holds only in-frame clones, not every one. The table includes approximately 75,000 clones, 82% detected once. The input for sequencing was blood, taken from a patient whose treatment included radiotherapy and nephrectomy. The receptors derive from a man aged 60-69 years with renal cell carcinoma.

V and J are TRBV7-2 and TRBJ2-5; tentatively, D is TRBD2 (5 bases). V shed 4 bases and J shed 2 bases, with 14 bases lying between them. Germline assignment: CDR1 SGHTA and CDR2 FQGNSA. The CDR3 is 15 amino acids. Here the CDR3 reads CASSSVANSQETQYF. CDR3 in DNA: TGTGCCAGCAGCTCCGTAGCGAACTCTCAAGAGACCCAGTACTTC.

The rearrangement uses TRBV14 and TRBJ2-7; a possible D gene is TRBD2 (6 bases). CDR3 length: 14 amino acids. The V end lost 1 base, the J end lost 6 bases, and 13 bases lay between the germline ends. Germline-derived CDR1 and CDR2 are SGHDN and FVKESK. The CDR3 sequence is CASSQVAGYGEQYF. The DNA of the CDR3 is TGTGCCAGCAGCCAAGTTGCGGGGTATGGCGAGCAGTACTTC.

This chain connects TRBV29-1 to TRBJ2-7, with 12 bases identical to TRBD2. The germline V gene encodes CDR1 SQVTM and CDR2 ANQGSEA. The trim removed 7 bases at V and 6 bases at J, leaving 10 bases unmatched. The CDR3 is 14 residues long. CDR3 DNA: TGCAGCGGCACGACTAGCGGGAGAACTGGCGAGCAGTACTTC. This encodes CSGTTSGRTGEQYF.

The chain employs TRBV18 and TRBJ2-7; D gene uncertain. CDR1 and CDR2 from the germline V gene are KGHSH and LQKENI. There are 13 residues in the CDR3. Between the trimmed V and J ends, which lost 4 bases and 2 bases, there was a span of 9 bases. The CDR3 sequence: CASSLRATYEQYF. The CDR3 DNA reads TGTGCCAGCTCACTCCGGGCAACCTACGAGCAGTACTTC.

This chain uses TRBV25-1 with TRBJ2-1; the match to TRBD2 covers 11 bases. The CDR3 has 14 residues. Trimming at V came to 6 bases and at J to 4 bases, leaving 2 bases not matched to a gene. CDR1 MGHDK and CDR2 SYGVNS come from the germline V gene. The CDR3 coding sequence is TGTGCCAGCAGGGGACTAGCGGAGTACAATGAGCAGTTCTTC. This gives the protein CASRGLAEYNEQFF. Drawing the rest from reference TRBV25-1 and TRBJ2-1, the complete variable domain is EADIYQTPRYLVIGTGKKITLECSQTMGHDKMYWYQQDPGMELHLIHYSYGVNSTEKGDLSSESTVSRIRTEHFPLTLESARPSHTSQYLCASRGLAEYNEQFFGPGTRLTVL.

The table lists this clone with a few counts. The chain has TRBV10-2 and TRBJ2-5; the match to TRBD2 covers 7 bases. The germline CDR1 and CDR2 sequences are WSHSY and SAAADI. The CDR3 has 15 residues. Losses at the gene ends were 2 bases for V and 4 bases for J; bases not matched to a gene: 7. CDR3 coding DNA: TGCGCCAGCAGTGAGAGGGCGGGAGTGGGAGAGACCCAGTACTTC. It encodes CASSERAGVGETQYF.

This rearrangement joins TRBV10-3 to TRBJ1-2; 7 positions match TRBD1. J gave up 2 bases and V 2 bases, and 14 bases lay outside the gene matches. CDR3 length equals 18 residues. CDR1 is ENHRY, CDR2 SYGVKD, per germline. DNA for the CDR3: TGTGCCATCAGTGAGGGACCCATATCGACAGGGATCAACTATGGCTACACCTTC. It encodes CAISEGPISTGINYGYTF.

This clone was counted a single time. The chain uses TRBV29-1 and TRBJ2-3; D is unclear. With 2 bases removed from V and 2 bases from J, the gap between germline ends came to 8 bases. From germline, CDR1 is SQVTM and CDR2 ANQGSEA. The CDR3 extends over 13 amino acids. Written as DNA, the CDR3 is TGCAGCGTTGAATACGCCAACACAGATACGCAGTATTTT. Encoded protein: CSVEYANTDTQYF.

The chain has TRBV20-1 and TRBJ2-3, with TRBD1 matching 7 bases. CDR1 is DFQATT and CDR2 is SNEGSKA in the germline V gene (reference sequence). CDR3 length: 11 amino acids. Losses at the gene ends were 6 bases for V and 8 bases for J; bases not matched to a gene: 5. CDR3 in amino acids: CSAPTGPTQYF. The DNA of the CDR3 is TGCAGTGCCCCGACAGGGCCTACGCAGTATTTT.

The CDR3 DNA reads as TGTGCCAGCAGCCGAACCCGTGGGAGCCCACTGAGGGCTGAAGCTTTCTTT. The encoded protein is CASSRTRGSPLRAEAFF. V gene TRBV14 combines with J gene TRBJ1-1; D not certain. V lost 4 bases to trimming and J lost 6 bases, with 24 bases between them. This CDR3 region has 17 residues. Germline CDR1 and CDR2: SGHDN and FVKESK.

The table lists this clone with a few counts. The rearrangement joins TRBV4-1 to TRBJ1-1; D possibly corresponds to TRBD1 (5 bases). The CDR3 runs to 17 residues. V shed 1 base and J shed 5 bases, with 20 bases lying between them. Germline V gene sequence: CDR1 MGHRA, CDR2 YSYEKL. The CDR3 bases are TGCGCCAGCAGCCAAGGGTCCGTGTTAAGGGGAGGAACTGAAGCTTTCTTT. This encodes CASSQGSVLRGGTEAFF.

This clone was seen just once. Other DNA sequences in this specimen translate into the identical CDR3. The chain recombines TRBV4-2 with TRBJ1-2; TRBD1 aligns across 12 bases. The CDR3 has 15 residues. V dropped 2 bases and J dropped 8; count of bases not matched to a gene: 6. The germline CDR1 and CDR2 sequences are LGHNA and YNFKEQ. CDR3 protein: CASSQSGTGGLGYTF. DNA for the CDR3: TGTGCCAGCAGCCAATCTGGGACAGGGGGCCTAGGCTACACCTTC.

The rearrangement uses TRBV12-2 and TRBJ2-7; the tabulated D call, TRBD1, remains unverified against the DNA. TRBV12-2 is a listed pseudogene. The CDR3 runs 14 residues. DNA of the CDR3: TGTGCAAGTCGCTTAGCACAGGAAAAGGGCGGGCAGTACTTC. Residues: CASRLAQEKGGQYF.

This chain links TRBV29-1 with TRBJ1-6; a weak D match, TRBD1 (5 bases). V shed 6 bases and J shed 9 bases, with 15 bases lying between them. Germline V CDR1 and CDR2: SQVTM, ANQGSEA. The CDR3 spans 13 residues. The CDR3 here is CSVREGSTSPLHF. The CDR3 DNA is TGCAGCGTCCGTGAGGGGTCCACTTCACCCCTCCACTTT.

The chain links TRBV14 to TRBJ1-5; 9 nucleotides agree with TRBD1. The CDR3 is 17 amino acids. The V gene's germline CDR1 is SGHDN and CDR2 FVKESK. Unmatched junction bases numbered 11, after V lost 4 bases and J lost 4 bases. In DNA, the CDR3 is TGTGCCAGCAGCCCGCATCTGAGGACAGGGGCTAATCAGCCCCAGCATTTT. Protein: CASSPHLRTGANQPQHF.

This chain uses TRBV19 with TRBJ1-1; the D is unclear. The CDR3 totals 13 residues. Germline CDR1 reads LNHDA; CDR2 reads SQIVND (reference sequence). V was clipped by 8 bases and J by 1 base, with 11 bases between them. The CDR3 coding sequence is TGTGCCAGTGTTATGACACCGAACACTGAAGCTTTCTTT. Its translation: CASVMTPNTEAFF.

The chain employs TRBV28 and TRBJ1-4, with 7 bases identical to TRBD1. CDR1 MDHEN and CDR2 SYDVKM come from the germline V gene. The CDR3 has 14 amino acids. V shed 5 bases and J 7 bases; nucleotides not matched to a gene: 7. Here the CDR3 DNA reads TGTGCCAGCAGTACGACAGGGTGGGCTGAAAAACTGTTTTTT. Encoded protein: CASSTTGWAEKLFF.

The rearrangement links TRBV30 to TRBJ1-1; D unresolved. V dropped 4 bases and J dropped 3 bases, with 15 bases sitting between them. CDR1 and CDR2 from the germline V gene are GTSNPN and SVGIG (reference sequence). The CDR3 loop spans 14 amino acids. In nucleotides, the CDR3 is TGTGCCTGGACCAAAGACCGGAGAGACACTGAAGCTTTCTTT. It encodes CAWTKDRRDTEAFF.

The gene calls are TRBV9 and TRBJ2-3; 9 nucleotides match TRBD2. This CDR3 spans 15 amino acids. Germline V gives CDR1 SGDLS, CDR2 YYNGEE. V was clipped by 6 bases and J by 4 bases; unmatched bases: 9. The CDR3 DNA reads TGTGCCAGCAACGGGCAGCGGGAGGAGGCAGATACGCAGTATTTT. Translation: CASNGQREEADTQYF.

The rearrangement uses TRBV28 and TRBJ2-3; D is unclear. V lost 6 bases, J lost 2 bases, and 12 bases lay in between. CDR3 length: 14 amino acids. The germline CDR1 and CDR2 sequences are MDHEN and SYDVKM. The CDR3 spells CASSRTVFTDTQYF. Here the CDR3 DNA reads TGTGCCAGCAGCCGGACGGTTTTCACAGATACGCAGTATTTT.

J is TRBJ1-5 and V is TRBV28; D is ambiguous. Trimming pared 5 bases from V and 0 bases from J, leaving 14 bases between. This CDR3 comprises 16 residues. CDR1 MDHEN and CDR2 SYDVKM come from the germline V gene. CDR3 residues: CASSPAGLYSNQPQHF. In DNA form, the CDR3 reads TGTGCCAGCAGTCCCGCAGGTCTTTATAGCAATCAGCCCCAGCATTTT.

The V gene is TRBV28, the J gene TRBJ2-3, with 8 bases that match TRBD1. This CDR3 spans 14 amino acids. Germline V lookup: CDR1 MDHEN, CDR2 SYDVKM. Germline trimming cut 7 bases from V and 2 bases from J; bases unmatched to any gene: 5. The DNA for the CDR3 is TGTGCCAGCAAAAGGACAGGGCTCACAGATACGCAGTATTTT. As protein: CASKRTGLTDTQYF.

The CDR3 DNA sequence: TGTGCCAGCTCCCTCACCAGGGGGGACACTGAAGCTTTCTTT. Translation: CASSLTRGDTEAFF. The J gene is TRBJ1-1, the V gene TRBV7-2; TRBD1 aligns across 7 bases. The junction had 9 bases not matched to a gene; V was cut back by 8 bases and J by 3 bases. The CDR3 runs to 14 residues. Germline CDR1 and CDR2: SGHTA and FQGNSA.

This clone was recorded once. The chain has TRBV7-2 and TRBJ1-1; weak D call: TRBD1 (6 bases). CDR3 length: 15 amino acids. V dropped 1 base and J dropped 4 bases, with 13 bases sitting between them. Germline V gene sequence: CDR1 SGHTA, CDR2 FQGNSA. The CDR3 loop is CASSLGGPGGTEAFF. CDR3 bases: TGTGCCAGCAGCTTAGGGGGGCCGGGGGGCACTGAAGCTTTCTTT.

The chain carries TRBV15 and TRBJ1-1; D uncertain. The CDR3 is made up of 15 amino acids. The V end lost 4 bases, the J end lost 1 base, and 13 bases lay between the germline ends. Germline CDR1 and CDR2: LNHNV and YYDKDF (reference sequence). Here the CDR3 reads CATSKLLLSNTEAFF. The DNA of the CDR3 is TGTGCCACCAGCAAGCTACTACTGTCGAACACTGAAGCTTTCTTT.

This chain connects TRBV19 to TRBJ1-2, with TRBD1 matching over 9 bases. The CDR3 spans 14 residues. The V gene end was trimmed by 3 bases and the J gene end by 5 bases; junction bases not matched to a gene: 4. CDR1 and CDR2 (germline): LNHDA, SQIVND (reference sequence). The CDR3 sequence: CASSMGQGRYGYTF. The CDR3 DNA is TGTGCCAGTAGTATGGGACAGGGTAGATATGGCTACACCTTC.

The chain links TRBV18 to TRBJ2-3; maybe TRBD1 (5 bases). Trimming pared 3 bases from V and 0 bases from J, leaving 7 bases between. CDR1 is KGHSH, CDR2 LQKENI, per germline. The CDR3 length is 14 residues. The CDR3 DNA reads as TGTGCCAGCTCACCGAAGGGGAGCACAGATACGCAGTATTTT. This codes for CASSPKGSTDTQYF.